This T cell receptor (beta chain) was profiled in a study of blood T cell repertoires in COVID-19. Study-wide background: The study drew acute and convalescent COVID-19 samples from the United States, Italy and Spain.

V lost 5 bases to trimming and J lost 1 base, with 8 bases between them. CDR3 size: 13 residues. Germline V CDR1 and CDR2: SNHLY, FYNNEI. Under the authors' procedure: Amplification from reference gene primers served as the basis for estimated nucleated cell counts. Profiling relied on immunoSEQ multiplex PCR, and the TCRdb table lists in-frame clones only, not all of them. V and J calls and clone size follow that table, whereas D and trimming were derived from the DNA. The sample holds some 490,000 clones, approximately 85% seen once. This clonotype originated in a human donor in a cohort sampled during active COVID-19. The chain recombines TRBV2 with TRBJ1-1; D is uncertain. Sequenced input: peripheral blood. The CDR3 is CASSTESNTEAFF. For the CDR3, the DNA is TGTGCCAGCAGTACAGAGTCGAACACTGAAGCTTTCTTT.